This paragraph covers one TCR beta chain sequence. Its specificity is not known. The data were obtained in a study of cytotoxic CD8 clonotypes in ibrutinib-treated CLL. Background on the study: Outcomes included some 24 partial and 2 complete responses; after median approximately 70 months, approximately 14 stayed remitted and some 12 progressed. Study-level results: Private clonotypes, not public ones, expanded at ibrutinib response.

Trimming left V 7 bases short and J 4 bases short, with 11 bases between. Germline V gene lookup returns CDR1 SEHNR and CDR2 FQNEAQ (reference sequence). The CDR3 totals 12 residues. Clones were sequenced by immunoSEQ multiplex PCR, and TCRdb holds only the in-frame ones, with some missing. The repertoire holds 270,000 or so clones, with roughly four fifths as singletons. J is TRBJ2-7 and V is TRBV7-9, with D perhaps TRBD2 (5 bases). This receptor was identified in a human donor with chronic lymphocytic leukemia. Sequenced material: PBMCs, taken at disease progression, from a patient treated with ibrutinib. The CDR3 sequence: CASTTGSYEQYF. In nucleotides, the CDR3 is TGTGCCAGCACCACTGGGAGTTACGAGCAGTACTTC.